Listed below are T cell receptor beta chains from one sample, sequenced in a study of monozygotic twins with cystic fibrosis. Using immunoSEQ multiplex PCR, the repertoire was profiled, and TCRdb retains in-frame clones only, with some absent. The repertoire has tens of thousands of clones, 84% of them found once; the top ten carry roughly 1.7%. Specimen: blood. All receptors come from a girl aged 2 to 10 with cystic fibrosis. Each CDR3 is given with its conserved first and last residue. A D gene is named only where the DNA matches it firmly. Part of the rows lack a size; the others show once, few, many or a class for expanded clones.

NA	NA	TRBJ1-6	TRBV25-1	TGTGCCAGCAGTGAATATCGCGGCTCCTATAATTCACCCCTCCACTTT	CASSEYRGSYNSPLHF
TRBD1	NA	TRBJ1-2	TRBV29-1	TGCAGCGTTGCTTTCGGACAGGGGAACTATGGCTACACCTTC	CSVAFGQGNYGYTF
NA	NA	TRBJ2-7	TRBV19	TGTGCCAGTAGATGGGGCCCACAGTACTTC	CASRWGPQYF
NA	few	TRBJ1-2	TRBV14	TGTGCCAGCAGCCAAGGGGGTTATGGCTACACCTTC	CASSQGGYGYTF
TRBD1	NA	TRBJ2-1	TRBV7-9	TGTGCCAGCAGCTTTGGGACAGGGGACGTCAATGAGCAGTTCTTC	CASSFGTGDVNEQFF
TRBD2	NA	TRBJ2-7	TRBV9	TGTGCCAGCAGCGTCCGCGGGGGGGCCGGGGAGCAGTACTTC	CASSVRGGAGEQYF
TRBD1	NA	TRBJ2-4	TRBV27	TGTGCCAGCAGTTTACATGGACAGGGGAACAAAAACATTCAGTACTTC	CASSLHGQGNKNIQYF
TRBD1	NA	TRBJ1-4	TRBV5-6	TGTGCCAGCAGCTTGGATGGGACAGGGTATGAAAAACTGTTTTTT	CASSLDGTGYEKLFF
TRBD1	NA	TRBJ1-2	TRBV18	TGTGCCAGCTCATCGACAGGGGACTATGGCTACACCTTC	CASSSTGDYGYTF
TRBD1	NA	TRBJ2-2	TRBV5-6	TGTGCCAGCAGCAGGGACAGGGGCACCGGGGAGCTGTTTTTT	CASSRDRGTGELFF
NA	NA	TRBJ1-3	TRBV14	TGTGCCAGCAGCCAATTCGCTCGGCGACATGCTGGAAACACCATATATTTT	CASSQFARRHAGNTIYF
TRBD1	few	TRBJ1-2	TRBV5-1	TGCGCCAGCAGCCCTGAGGGACAGCCCTATGGCTACACCTTC	CASSPEGQPYGYTF
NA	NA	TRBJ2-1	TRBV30	TGTGCCGGAACTAAAGTGAAGGTTGAGCAGTTCTTC	CAGTKVKVEQFF
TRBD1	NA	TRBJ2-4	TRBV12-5	TGTGCTAGTGGTTCAAACGGTAGGGGGCGAGATCGAGGGTCCAAAAACATTCAGTACTTC	CASGSNGRGRDRGSKNIQYF
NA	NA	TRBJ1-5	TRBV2	TGTGCCAGCAGTGAAGCTAAGACAAATCAGCCCCAGCATTTT	CASSEAKTNQPQHF
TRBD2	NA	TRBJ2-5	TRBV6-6	TGTGCCAGCTGGGGACTAGCGGGGAAAGAGACCCAGTACTTC	CASWGLAGKETQYF
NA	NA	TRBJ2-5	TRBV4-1	TGCGCCAGCAGCCAAGATCTAGGGACCCAGTACTTC	CASSQDLGTQYF
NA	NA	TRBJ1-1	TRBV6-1	TGTGCCAGCAGTGAACAGCAGAACACTGAAGCTTTCTTT	CASSEQQNTEAFF
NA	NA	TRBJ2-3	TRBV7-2	TGTGCCAGCAGCTCGGGACTCAGCACAGATACGCAGTATTTT	CASSSGLSTDTQYF
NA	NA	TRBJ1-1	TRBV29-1	TGCAGCGTCACTCCCGGGCCAGGCCCTCGCACTGAAGCTTTCTTT	CSVTPGPGPRTEAFF
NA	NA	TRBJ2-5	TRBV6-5	TGTGCCAGCAGTTCTGGTGTTAACACGTACTTC	CASSSGVNTYF
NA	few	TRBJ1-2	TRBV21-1	TGTGCCAGCAGCAGGGGTTATGGCTACACCTTC	CASSRGYGYTF
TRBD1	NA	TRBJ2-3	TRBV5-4	TGTGCCAGCAGCCCAGACAGGGCCGGGCATACGCAGTATTTT	CASSPDRAGHTQYF
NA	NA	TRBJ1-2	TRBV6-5	TGTGCCAGCAGTTACGGGGACGGTACCTCGAACTATGGCTACACCTTC	CASSYGDGTSNYGYTF
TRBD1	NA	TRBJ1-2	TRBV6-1	TGTGCCAGCAGTGAGAACAGGGGGCGAAACTATGGCTACACCTTC	CASSENRGRNYGYTF
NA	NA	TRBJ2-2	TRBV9	TGTGCCAGCAGCCCTCAGACAGCTAACACCGGGGAGCTGTTTTTT	CASSPQTANTGELFF
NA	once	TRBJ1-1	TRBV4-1	TGCGCCAGCAGCCAACCGACGGCCATGAACACTGAAGCTTTCTTT	CASSQPTAMNTEAFF
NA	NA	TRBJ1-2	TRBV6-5	TGTGCCAGCAGTTACTCCAACAGAATCCTGGGCTACACCTTC	CASSYSNRILGYTF
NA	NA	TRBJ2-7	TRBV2	TGTGCCAGCAAACGGGACATGGCGCTTAATAGGCAGTACTTC	CASKRDMALNRQYF